This is a list of T cell receptor beta chains from one sample in a study of T-cell memory formation after mild COVID-19. In TCRdb, the 5' RACE reads were re-called with MiXCR into one record per CDR3 protein. The table includes roughly 300,000 distinct CDR3 sequences, approximately 15% detected once. Sequenced input: PBMCs or a T cell subset sorted from them (not recorded which). These receptors all stem from a man in his late teens or twenties who had mild COVID-19 (a few samples of this study predate the infection). Cell type and time point are not known. Both conserved end residues are part of each CDR3. D genes are given only for firm matches. Size is stated for part of the rows, as once, few or many counts, or as a class when the clone is expanded.

.	TRBJ1-4	TRBV7-2	.	TGTGCCAGCAGCTTAGCGGGGGGTATGTTGTTTTTT	CASSLAGGMLFF
TRBD2	TRBJ2-3	TRBV6-5	.	TGTGCCAGCAGTAGGACTAGCGGGGGGTCTGGCACAGATACGCAGTATTTT	CASSRTSGGSGTDTQYF
.	TRBJ1-6	TRBV10-3	.	TGTGCCATCAGTGAGCCTAGTACAGGGCCAAATTCACCCCTCCACTTT	CAISEPSTGPNSPLHF
.	TRBJ2-3	TRBV6-2/TRBV6-3	few	TGTGCCAGCAGTTACCCTTTAGCTAGCACGACAGATACGCAGTATTTT	CASSYPLASTTDTQYF
.	TRBJ1-1	TRBV6-1	.	TGTGCCAGCAGTGAAGTTGGGGTTCGTGTTCTAAGGGCTGAAGCTTTCTTT	CASSEVGVRVLRAEAFF
TRBD2	TRBJ2-5	TRBV29-1	.	TGCAGCGCTGGGGAGGGGCTCAAAGAGACCCAGTACTTC	CSAGEGLKETQYF
.	TRBJ2-6	TRBV6-5	.	TGTGCCAGCAGTTACAGGGATGGGGCCAACGTCCTGACTTTC	CASSYRDGANVLTF
.	TRBJ1-6	TRBV27	.	TGTGCCAGCACCACGGGCTCCTATAATTCACCCCTCCACTTT	CASTTGSYNSPLHF
TRBD2	TRBJ2-1	TRBV7-6	many	TGTGCCAGCAGACGCACTAGCGGGGGGGCCGGTGAGCAGTTCTTC	CASRRTSGGAGEQFF
.	TRBJ1-1	TRBV4-3	many	TGCGCCAGCATCCCCGAAGCTTTCTTT	CASIPEAFF
.	TRBJ2-5	TRBV1	.	TGCACCAGCAGCCCGGGGGGCCTGGAGACCCAGTACTTC	CTSSPGGLETQYF
TRBD2	TRBJ2-1	TRBV6-2/TRBV6-3	few	TGTGCCAGCACCGGGACTAGCCCCAATGAGCAGTTCTTC	CASTGTSPNEQFF
.	TRBJ1-2	TRBV7-2	few	TGTGCCAGCAGCTTAGATCCAGCTACTCATGGCTACACCTTC	CASSLDPATHGYTF
.	TRBJ2-1	TRBV6-4	few	TGTGCCAGCAGTGATCAGGGGGGGCATGAGCAGTTCTTC	CASSDQGGHEQFF
.	TRBJ2-7	TRBV18	many	TGTGCCAGCTCCCTACCACGAGGACGGAGCTCCTACGAGCAGTACTTC	CASSLPRGRSSYEQYF
TRBD2	TRBJ2-1	TRBV7-8	.	TGTGCCAGCAGCTTAGGCTCTAGCGGGGGAGATGAGCAGTTCTTC	CASSLGSSGGDEQFF
TRBD1	TRBJ1-2	TRBV4-3	few	TGCGCCAGCAGCCAAGATATGGGGACAGGGATAGGCTACACCTTC	CASSQDMGTGIGYTF
.	TRBJ1-4	TRBV2	few	TGTGCCAGCAGTTTCCAAGACGGGACAACTAATGAAAAACTGTTTTTT	CASSFQDGTTNEKLFF
.	TRBJ1-5	TRBV3-1	many	TGTGCCAGCAGCCTAGGCAGGGGTGGGAATCAGCCCCAGCATTTT	CASSLGRGGNQPQHF
.	TRBJ2-7	TRBV6-2/TRBV6-3	few	TGTGCCAGCAGTCAGAACCCCCGGTACTACGAGCAGTACTTC	CASSQNPRYYEQYF
TRBD1	TRBJ2-7	TRBV5-1	few	TGCGCCAGCAGCGATACAGGGGAGTACGAGCAGTACTTC	CASSDTGEYEQYF
TRBD2	TRBJ2-3	TRBV7-9	few	TGTGCCAGCAGCCCCGGGGGGGATAGCACAGATACGCAGTATTTT	CASSPGGDSTDTQYF